This T cell receptor (beta chain) is from a study of molecular identifiers for immune sequencing clone quantification. Study results and caveats: Spiked-in Jurkat TCR RNA corresponding to one cell was reported as detectable against about 1 million naive cells.

This clonotype was seen a few times. The antigen is not known. Germline CDR1 and CDR2: SGHTA and FQGNSA. Trimming took 5 bases from V and 5 from J, leaving 24 bases between them. This CDR3 is 17 amino acids long. TCRdb reprocessed the PCR reads with MiXCR, giving one entry per CDR3 protein. Found here are 600,000 to 650,000 distinct CDR3 sequences, about 20% of them singletons; the top ten hold roughly 0.83%. The sequence derives from a human donor in good health. Some libraries in this study had Jurkat cell RNA spiked in. The chain carries TRBV7-2 and TRBJ1-2, with D perhaps TRBD1 (6 bases). The sample taken for sequencing was naive CD8+ T cells from blood, with Jurkat cell RNA spiked in. The sample's subset: FACS-sorted CD8+CD4-CCR7+CD45RA+ naive T cells. The CDR3 bases are TGTGCCAGCAGCCTCCAGCGCTATGGGGGGGCCCTATATGGCTACACCTTC. As protein: CASSLQRYGGALYGYTF.